This TCR beta chain was recovered during a study of cytomegalovirus exposure and HLA in healthy donors. At the level of the study: In an earlier analysis, 95 million to 140 million unique TCR beta sequences were found from 150 million to 200 million T cells. An early data release held 79 million or so unique TCRs from HLA-typed donors.

Study outcomes and limitations: It was in a later analysis that TCR association rates were seen to vary by HLA locus, highest for DRB1 and lowest for HLA-C. The availability of immune exposure information extended only to CMV serostatus.

The CDR3 sequence is 15 residues long. The germline V and J ends were trimmed by 4 bases and 2 bases, with 12 bases remaining between them. CDR1 MDHEN and CDR2 SYDVKM come from the germline V gene. With 60 Vbeta and 13 Jbeta primers, the PCR was carried out. Sequencing was performed with immunoSEQ multiplex PCR; in TCRdb, only in-frame clones are kept and a portion is missing. The sample lists about 120,000 clones; 83% were seen once. Notes on this clone: What it recognizes is unknown.

Sequencing was performed on PBMCs. The chain combines TRBV28 with TRBJ2-1, with unresolved D. The receptor was isolated from a woman between 35 and 50 years old in good health and CMV-seropositive. CDR3 loop: CASSSQLIAYNEQFF. In nucleotides, the CDR3 is TGTGCCAGCAGTTCCCAACTTATAGCCTACAATGAGCAGTTCTTC.